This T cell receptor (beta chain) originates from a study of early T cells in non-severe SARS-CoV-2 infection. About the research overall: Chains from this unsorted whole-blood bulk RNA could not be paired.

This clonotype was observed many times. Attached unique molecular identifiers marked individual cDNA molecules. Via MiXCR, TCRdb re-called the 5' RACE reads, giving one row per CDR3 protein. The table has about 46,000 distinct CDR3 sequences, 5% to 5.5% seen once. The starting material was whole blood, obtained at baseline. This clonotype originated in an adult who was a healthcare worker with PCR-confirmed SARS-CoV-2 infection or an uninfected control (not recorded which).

This CDR3 is CASTTYRSIQYF. For the CDR3, the DNA is TGTGCCAGCACCACCTACCGGAGCATTCAGTACTTC. The chain is built from TRBV11-2 and TRBJ2-4, with D unresolved. Per the germline V gene, CDR1 is SGHAT and CDR2 is FQNNGV. This CDR3 is 12 amino acids long. Trimming shortened V by 7 bases and J by 9 bases, and 13 bases separated the two germline ends.